This T cell receptor beta chain was obtained from a study of shared clonotypes between healthy human individuals. Trimming took 0 bases from V and 5 from J, leaving 9 bases between them. The germline gives CDR1 SGHRS, CDR2 YFSETQ. The CDR3 length is 14 residues. Sequenced by immunoSEQ multiplex PCR; TCRdb stores in-frame clones only, minus some. The table lists hundreds of thousands of clones, about two thirds of them singletons. On this clone: Antigen specificity is unknown.

Study conclusions and caveats: Naive subsets tended to show greater estimated richness than memory subsets. Rarefaction gave evidence that sorted-subset sequencing remained incomplete despite large depth.

The receptor comes from a woman aged 25-40 years in good health. The sequencing sample was made of memory CD4+ T cells sorted from blood. As for subset: CD45RA-negative fraction. The V and J genes are TRBV5-1 and TRBJ2-1; tentatively, D is TRBD2 (5 bases). DNA for the CDR3: TGCGCCAGCAGCTTGGGGGCCGGGGACAATGAGCAGTTCTTC. The encoded protein is CASSLGAGDNEQFF.